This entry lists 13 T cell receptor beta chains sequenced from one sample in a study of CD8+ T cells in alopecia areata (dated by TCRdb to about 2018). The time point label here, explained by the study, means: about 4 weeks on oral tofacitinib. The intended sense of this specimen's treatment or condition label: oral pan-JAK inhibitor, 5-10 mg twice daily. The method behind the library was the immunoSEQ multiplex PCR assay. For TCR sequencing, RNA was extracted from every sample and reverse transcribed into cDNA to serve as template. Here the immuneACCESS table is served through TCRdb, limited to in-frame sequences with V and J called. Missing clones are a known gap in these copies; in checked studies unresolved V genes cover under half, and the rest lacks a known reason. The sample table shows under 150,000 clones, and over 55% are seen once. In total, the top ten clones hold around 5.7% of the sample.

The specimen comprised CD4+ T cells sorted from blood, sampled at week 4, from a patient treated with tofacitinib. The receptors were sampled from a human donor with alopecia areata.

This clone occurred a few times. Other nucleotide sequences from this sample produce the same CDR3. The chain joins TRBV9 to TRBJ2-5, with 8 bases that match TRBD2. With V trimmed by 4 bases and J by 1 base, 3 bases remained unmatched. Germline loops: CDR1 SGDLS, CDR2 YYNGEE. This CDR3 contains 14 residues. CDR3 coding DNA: TGTGCCAGCAGCCCAACTAGCGGCCAAGAGACCCAGTACTTC. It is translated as CASSPTSGQETQYF.

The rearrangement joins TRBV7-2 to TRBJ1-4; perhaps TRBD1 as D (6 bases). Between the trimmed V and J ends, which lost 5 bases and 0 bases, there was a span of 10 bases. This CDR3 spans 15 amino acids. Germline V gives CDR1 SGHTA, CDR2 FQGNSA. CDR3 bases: TGTGCCAGCAGCGCCCGACAGGCAACTAATGAAAAACTGTTTTTT. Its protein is CASSARQATNEKLFF.

The CDR3 DNA follows: TGTGCCTGGAGTGTAAAGGGGGGCGATGGCTACACCTTC. Protein product: CAWSVKGGDGYTF. V usage is TRBV30 and J usage is TRBJ1-2; D perhaps matches TRBD1 (6 bases). Between the trimmed V and J ends, which lost 0 bases and 6 bases, there was a span of 11 bases. This CDR3 region has 13 residues. Germline values: CDR1 GTSNPN, CDR2 SVGIG (reference sequence).

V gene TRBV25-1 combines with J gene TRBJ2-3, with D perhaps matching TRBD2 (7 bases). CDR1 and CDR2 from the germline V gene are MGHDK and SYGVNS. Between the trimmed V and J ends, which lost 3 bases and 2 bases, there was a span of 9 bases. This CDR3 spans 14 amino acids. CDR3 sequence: CASSERGHTDTQYF. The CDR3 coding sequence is TGTGCCAGCAGTGAGCGGGGGCACACAGATACGCAGTATTTT.

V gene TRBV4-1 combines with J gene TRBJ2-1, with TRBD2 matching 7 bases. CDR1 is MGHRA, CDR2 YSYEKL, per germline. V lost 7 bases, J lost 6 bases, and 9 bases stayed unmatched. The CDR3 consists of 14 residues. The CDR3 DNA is TGCGCCAGCAATAACCTAGCGGAAAGCAATGAGCAGTTCTTC. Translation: CASNNLAESNEQFF.

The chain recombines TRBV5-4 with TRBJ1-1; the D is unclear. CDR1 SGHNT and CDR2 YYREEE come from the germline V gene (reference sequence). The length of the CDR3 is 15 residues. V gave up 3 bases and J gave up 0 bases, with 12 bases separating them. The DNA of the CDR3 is TGTGCCAGCAGCTCAAGGACGGGATTGAACACTGAAGCTTTCTTT. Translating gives CASSSRTGLNTEAFF.

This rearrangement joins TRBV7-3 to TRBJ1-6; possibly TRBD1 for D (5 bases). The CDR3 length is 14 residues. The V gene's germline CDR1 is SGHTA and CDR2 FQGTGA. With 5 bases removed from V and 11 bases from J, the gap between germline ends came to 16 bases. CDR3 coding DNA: TGTGCCAGCAGCCCCAGCGGGGGACTAGCACCCCTCCACTTT. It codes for CASSPSGGLAPLHF.

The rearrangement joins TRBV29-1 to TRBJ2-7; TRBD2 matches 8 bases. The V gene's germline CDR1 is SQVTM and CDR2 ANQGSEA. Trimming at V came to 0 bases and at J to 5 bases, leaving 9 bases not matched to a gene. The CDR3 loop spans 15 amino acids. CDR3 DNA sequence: TGCAGCGTTGAAGATCATCTAGCGGGTGGCAACGAGCAGTACTTC. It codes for CSVEDHLAGGNEQYF.

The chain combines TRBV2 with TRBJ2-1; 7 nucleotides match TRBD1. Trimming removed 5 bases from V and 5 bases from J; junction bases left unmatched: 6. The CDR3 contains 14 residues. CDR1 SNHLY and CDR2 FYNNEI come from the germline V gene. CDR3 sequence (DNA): TGTGCCAGCAGTCAGGACAGGAATAACAATGAGCAGTTCTTC. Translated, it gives CASSQDRNNNEQFF.

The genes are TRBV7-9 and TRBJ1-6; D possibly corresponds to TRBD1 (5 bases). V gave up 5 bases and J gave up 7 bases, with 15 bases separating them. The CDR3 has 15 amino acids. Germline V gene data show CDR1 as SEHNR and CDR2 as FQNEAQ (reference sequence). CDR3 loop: CASSDLRGSNSPLHF. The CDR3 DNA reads TGTGCCAGCAGCGACCTCCGGGGCTCGAATTCACCCCTCCACTTT.

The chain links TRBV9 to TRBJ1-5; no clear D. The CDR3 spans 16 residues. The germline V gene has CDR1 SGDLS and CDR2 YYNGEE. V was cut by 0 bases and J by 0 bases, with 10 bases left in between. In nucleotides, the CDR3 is TGTGCCAGCAGCGTAGAGAGGATTTATAGCAATCAGCCCCAGCATTTT. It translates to CASSVERIYSNQPQHF.

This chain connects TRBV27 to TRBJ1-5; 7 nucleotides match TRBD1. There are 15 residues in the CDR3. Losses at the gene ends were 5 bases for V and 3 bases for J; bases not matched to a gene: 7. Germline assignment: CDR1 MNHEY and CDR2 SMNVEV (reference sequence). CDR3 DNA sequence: TGTGCCAGCAGTCCCGAGGGGGCATACAATCAGCCCCAGCATTTT. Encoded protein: CASSPEGAYNQPQHF.

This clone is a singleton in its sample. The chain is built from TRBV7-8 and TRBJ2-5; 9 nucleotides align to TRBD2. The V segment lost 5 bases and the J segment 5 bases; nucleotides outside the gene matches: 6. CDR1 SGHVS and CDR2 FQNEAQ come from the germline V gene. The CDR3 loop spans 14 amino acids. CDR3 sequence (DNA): TGTGCCAGCAGCAGTAGCGGGAGACTTGAGACCCAGTACTTC. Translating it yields CASSSSGRLETQYF.